This TCR beta chain was identified in a study of blood T cells in healthy people across ages. Every donor gave 7.5 to 10 milliliters of peripheral blood. As concerns this clonotype: Its antigen remains unknown.

Whole-study findings and limits: Across samples, TCR beta diversity tracked strongly with naive T cell percentage.

Combining a sample-barcoded 5' primer with a J-beta primer mix, a second PCR ran for about 7 to 11 cycles. The study obtained at least 2.5 million CDR3-containing paired-end reads from every sample. TCRdb re-called the 5' RACE reads through MiXCR, storing one row per CDR3 protein. This table has more than 800,000 distinct CDR3 sequences, more than 40% appearing once. Germline V gene lookup returns CDR1 DFQATT and CDR2 SNEGSKA (reference sequence). Trimming at V came to 5 bases and at J to 0 bases, leaving 7 bases not matched to a gene. This CDR3 is 14 amino acids long. This rearrangement joins TRBV20-1 to TRBJ2-7, with 7 bases fitting TRBD2. The source material was blood. The source of this sequence is a woman aged 60-75 years in good health. The CDR3 protein is CSAGIGTTSYEQYF. The CDR3 DNA reads as TGCAGTGCTGGAATCGGGACTACCTCCTACGAGCAGTACTTC.